This T cell receptor beta chain was recorded in a study of shared clonotypes between healthy human individuals. Study as a whole: Three plates each covered CD4 naive and memory; CD8 naive two, CD8 memory one. Study-level points and caveats: Sequencing depth was expected to affect clonotype sharing among donors.

TCRdb's table, derived via immunoSEQ multiplex PCR, lists solely in-frame clones and lacks some. The sample lists about 2.4 million clones, roughly 93% occurring once. The V gene lost 8 bases and the J gene lost 7 bases, with 18 bases spanning the gap. Germline loops: CDR1 MDHEN, CDR2 SYDVKM. The CDR3 sequence is 14 residues long. About this clone itself: Its antigen is unknown.

The clonotype was recovered from a man between 18 and 29 years old in good health. Some clones in this sample may be carry-over from other donors' samples. This chain connects TRBV28 to TRBJ2-1; unclear D gene. Sequencing used naive CD4+ T cells from PBMCs. The subset here: CD45RA+ positively selected. The CDR3 nucleotides read TGTGCCAGCCGAGGTAGTGTCGGATCAAATGAGCAGTTCTTC. Amino acids: CASRGSVGSNEQFF.